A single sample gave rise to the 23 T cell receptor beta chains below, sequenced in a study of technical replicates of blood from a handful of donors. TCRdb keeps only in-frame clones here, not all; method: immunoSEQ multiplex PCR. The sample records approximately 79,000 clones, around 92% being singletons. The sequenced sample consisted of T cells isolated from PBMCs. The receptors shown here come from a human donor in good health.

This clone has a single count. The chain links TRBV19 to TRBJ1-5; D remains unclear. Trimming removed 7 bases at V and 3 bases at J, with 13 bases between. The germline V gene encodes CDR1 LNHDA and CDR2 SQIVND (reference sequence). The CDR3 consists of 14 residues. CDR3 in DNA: TGTGCCAGTACCTTGGGCAACTTCAATCAGCCCCAGCATTTT. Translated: CASTLGNFNQPQHF.

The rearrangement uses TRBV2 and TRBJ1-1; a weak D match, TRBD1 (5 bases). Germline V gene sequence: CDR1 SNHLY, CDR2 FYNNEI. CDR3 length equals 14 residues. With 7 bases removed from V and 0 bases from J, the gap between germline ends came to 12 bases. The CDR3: CASTREGMNTEAFF. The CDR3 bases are TGTGCCAGCACCCGGGAGGGGATGAACACTGAAGCTTTCTTT.

The CDR3 protein is CASSVDRIQSYGYTF. CDR3 bases: TGTGCCAGTAGTGTCGACAGAATCCAATCCTATGGCTACACCTTC. The chain links TRBV19 to TRBJ1-2; tentative D call: TRBD1 (5 bases). CDR1 is LNHDA, CDR2 SQIVND, per germline (reference sequence). This CDR3 is built from 15 residues. V shed 5 bases and J shed 4 bases, with 17 bases lying between them.

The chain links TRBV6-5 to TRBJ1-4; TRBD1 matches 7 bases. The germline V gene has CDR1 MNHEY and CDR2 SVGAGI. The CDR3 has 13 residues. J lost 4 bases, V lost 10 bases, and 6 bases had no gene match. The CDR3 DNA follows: TGTGCCACCGCGACAGGGCTTAATGAAAAACTGTTTTTT. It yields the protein CATATGLNEKLFF.

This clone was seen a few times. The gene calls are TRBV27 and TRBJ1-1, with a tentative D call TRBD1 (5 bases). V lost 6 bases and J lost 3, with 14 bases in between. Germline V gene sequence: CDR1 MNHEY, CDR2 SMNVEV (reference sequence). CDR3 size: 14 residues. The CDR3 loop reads CASRPVGGDTEAFF. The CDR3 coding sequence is TGTGCCAGCAGGCCAGTGGGAGGGGACACTGAAGCTTTCTTT.

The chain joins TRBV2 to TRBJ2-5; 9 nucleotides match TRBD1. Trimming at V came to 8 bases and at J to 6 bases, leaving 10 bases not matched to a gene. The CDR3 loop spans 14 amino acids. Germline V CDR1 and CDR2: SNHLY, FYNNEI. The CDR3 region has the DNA TGTGCCAGCTTTCGACAGGGGGTATCAAAGACCCAGTACTTC. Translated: CASFRQGVSKTQYF.

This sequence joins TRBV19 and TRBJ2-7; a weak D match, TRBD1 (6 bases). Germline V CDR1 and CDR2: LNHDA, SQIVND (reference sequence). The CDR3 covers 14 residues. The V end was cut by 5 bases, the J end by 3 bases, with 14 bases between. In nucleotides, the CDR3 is TGTGCCAGTAGTCCTTCGGACAGACTCTACGAGCAGTACTTC. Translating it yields CASSPSDRLYEQYF.

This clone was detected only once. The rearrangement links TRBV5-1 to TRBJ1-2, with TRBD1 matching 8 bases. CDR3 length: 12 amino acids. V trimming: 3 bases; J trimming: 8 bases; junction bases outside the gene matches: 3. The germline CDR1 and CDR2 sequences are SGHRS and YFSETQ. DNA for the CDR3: TGCGCCAGCAGCTCCACAGGGGGAGGCTACACCTTC. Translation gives CASSSTGGGYTF.

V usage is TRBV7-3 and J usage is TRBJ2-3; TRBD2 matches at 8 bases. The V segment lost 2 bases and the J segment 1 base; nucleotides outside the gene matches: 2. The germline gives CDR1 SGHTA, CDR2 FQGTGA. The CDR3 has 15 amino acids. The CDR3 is CASSLQTSGTDTQYF. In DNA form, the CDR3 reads TGTGCCAGCAGCTTACAGACTAGCGGCACAGATACGCAGTATTTT.

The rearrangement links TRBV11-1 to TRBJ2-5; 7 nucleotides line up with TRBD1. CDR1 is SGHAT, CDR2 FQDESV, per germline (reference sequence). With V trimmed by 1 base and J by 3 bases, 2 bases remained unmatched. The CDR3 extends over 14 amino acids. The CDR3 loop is CASSLGTGEETQYF. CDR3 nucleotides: TGTGCCAGCAGCTTAGGGACAGGCGAAGAGACCCAGTACTTC.

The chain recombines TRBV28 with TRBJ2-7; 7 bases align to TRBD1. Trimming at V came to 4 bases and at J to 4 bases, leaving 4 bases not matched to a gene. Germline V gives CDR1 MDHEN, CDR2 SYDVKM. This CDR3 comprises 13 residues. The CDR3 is CASSWGQSYEQYF. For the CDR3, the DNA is TGTGCCAGCAGTTGGGGACAGAGTTACGAGCAGTACTTC.

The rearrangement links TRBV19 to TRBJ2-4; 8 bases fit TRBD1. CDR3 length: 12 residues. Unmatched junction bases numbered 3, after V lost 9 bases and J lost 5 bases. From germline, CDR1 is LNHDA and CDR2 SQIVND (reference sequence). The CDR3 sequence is CASKTGENIQYF. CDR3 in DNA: TGTGCCAGCAAGACAGGGGAAAACATTCAGTACTTC.

The CDR3 DNA follows: TGTGCCAGCAGTCAATCTAACTATGGCTACACCTTC. It yields the protein CASSQSNYGYTF. The chain joins TRBV2 to TRBJ1-2; D is ambiguous. Germline V gene lookup returns CDR1 SNHLY and CDR2 FYNNEI. This CDR3 is 12 amino acids long. Trimming cost V 5 bases and J 0 bases, with 4 bases left between them.

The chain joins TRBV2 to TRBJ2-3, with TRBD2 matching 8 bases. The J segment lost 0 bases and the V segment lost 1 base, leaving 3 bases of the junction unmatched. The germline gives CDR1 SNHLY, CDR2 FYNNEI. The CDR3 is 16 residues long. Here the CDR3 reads CASSEGSGDSTDTQYF. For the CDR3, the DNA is TGTGCCAGCAGTGAAGGTAGCGGGGATAGCACAGATACGCAGTATTTT.

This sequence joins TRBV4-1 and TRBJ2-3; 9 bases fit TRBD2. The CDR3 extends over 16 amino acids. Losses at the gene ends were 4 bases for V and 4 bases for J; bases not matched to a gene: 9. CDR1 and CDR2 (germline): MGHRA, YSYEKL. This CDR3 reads CASSRLAGPPADTQYF. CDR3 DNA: TGCGCCAGCAGCCGTCTAGCGGGGCCCCCCGCAGATACGCAGTATTTT.

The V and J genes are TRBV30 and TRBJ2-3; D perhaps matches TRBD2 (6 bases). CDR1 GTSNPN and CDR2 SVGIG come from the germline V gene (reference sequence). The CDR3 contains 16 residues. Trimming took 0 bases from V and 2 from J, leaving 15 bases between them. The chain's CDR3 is CAWSVSRGRSTDTQYF. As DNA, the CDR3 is TGTGCCTGGAGTGTATCTCGGGGGAGGTCCACAGATACGCAGTATTTT.

The CDR3 here is CASSLYSSNEQFF. In nucleotides, the CDR3 is TGTGCCAGCAGCTTATATAGCTCCAATGAGCAGTTCTTC. The chain has TRBV11-3 and TRBJ2-1; D gene unclear. V was shortened by 2 bases and J by 6 bases, with 8 bases between the two germline ends. The CDR3 consists of 13 residues. CDR1 SGHNT and CDR2 YENEEA come from the germline V gene.

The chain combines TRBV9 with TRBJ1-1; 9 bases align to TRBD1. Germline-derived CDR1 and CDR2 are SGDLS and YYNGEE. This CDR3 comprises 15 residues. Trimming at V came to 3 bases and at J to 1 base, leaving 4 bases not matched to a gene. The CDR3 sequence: CASSADRGQNTEAFF. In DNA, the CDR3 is TGTGCCAGCAGCGCGGACAGGGGACAGAACACTGAAGCTTTCTTT.

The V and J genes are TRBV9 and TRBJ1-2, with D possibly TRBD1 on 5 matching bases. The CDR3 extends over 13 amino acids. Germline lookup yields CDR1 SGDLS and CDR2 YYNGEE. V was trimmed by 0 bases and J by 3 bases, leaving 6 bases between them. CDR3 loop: CASSVGRDYGYTF. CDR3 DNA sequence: TGTGCCAGCAGCGTAGGCAGGGACTATGGCTACACCTTC.

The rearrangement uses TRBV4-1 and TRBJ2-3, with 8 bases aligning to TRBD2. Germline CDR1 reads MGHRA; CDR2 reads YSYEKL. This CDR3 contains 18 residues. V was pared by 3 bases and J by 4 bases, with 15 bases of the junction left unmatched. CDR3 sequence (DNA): TGCGCCAGCAGCCAGGGGATGGGGAGCGGGAGTATTTCAGATACGCAGTATTTT. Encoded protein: CASSQGMGSGSISDTQYF.

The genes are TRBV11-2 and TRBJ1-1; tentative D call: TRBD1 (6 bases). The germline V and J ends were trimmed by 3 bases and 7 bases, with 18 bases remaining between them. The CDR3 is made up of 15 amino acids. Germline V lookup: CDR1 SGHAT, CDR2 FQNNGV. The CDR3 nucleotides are TGTGCCAGCAGCTTTAGGGGGTCTCTAGGAGGTGAAGCTTTCTTT. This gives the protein CASSFRGSLGGEAFF.

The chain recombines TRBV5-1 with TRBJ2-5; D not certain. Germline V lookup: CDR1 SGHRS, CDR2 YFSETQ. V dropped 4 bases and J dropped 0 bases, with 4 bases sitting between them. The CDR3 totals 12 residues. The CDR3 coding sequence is TGCGCCAGCAGCCGAGACCAAGAGACCCAGTACTTC. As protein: CASSRDQETQYF.

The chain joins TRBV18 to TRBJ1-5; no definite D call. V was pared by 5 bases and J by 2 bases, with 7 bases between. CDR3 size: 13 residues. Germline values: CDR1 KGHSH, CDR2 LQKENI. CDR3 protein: CASSGGRNQPQHF. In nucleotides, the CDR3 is TGTGCCAGCTCAGGAGGGCGCAATCAGCCCCAGCATTTT.